This TCR beta chain derives from a study of shared clonotypes between healthy human individuals. Study observations and caveats: Despite large depth, sorted-subset datasets appeared incompletely sequenced.

Concerning this clone itself: Its antigen is unidentified.

V lost 5 bases, J lost 7 bases, and 6 bases stayed unmatched. The germline gives CDR1 LGHNA, CDR2 YNFKEQ. This CDR3 is built from 14 residues. The table came from immunoSEQ multiplex PCR; TCRdb's copy has only in-frame clones and leaves some out. The sample has more than 1 million clones, approximately 78% seen once. The chain recombines TRBV4-2 with TRBJ2-1; 9 nucleotides match TRBD2. Sequences were obtained from memory CD4+ T cells from PBMCs. Described subset: CD45RA-negative fraction. The clonotype originates from a man aged 18-30 years in good health. Some clones in this sample may be carry-over from other donors' samples. This chain's CDR3 is CASSLWTSENEQFF. In nucleotides, the CDR3 is TGTGCCAGCAGCTTATGGACTAGCGAGAATGAGCAGTTCTTC.